These T cell receptor beta chains were read from a single sample in a study of cytomegalovirus exposure and HLA in healthy donors. Assay: immunoSEQ multiplex PCR; the TCRdb copy retains only in-frame clones and omits some. The sample has about 150,000 clones, roughly three quarters seen once. Sequencing input: PBMCs. These receptors were taken from a woman between 40 and 50 years old in good health and CMV-seronegative. Each CDR3 is given with its conserved first and last residue. Fields, in order: CDR3 protein, CDR3 DNA, J gene, clone size, V gene, CDR3 length, D gene. D genes are given only for firm matches. Size tells how often a clone was seen (once, few, many) or the class of an expanded clone, and some rows leave it out.

CDR3 protein: CASSPLAGVYNEQFF; CDR3 DNA: TGTGCCAGCAGTCCACTAGCGGGAGTTTACAATGAGCAGTTCTTC; J gene: TRBJ2-1; clone size: NA; V gene: TRBV27; CDR3 length: 15; D gene: TRBD2
CDR3 protein: CASSVATSGGIGDTQYF; CDR3 DNA: TGTGCCAGCAGCGTAGCAACTAGCGGGGGAATAGGAGATACGCAGTATTTT; J gene: TRBJ2-3; clone size: NA; V gene: TRBV9; CDR3 length: 17; D gene: TRBD2
CDR3 protein: CASSLSGGNQPQHF; CDR3 DNA: TGTGCCAGCAGCTTATCCGGGGGCAATCAGCCCCAGCATTTT; J gene: TRBJ1-5; clone size: NA; V gene: TRBV7-9; CDR3 length: 14; D gene: NA
CDR3 protein: CSVEGTGSNEKLFF; CDR3 DNA: TGCAGCGTTGAAGGGACAGGATCTAATGAAAAACTGTTTTTT; J gene: TRBJ1-4; clone size: NA; V gene: TRBV29-1; CDR3 length: 14; D gene: TRBD1
CDR3 protein: CASSVGGGHGELFF; CDR3 DNA: TGTGCCAGCAGTGTAGGGGGGGGCCACGGGGAGCTGTTTTTT; J gene: TRBJ2-2; clone size: NA; V gene: TRBV2; CDR3 length: 14; D gene: NA
CDR3 protein: CASSPRQAQGETQYF; CDR3 DNA: TGTGCCAGCTCACCAAGGCAGGCCCAGGGGGAGACCCAGTACTTC; J gene: TRBJ2-5; clone size: NA; V gene: TRBV18; CDR3 length: 15; D gene: NA
CDR3 protein: CASSLGRGGTEQYF; CDR3 DNA: TGTGCCAGCAGCTTGGGGCGGGGCGGGACCGAGCAGTACTTC; J gene: TRBJ2-7; clone size: NA; V gene: TRBV7-6; CDR3 length: 14; D gene: NA
CDR3 protein: CASSILAAYSNQPQHF; CDR3 DNA: TGTGCCAGTAGTATCCTGGCGGCTTATAGCAATCAGCCCCAGCATTTT; J gene: TRBJ1-5; clone size: NA; V gene: TRBV19; CDR3 length: 16; D gene: NA
CDR3 protein: CASSIPQETQYF; CDR3 DNA: TGTGCCAGCAGCATTCCACAAGAGACCCAGTACTTC; J gene: TRBJ2-5; clone size: once; V gene: TRBV7-9; CDR3 length: 12; D gene: NA
CDR3 protein: CSSRSERGGYTF; CDR3 DNA: TGTTCCAGCAGATCCGAAAGGGGTGGCTACACCTTC; J gene: TRBJ1-2; clone size: once; V gene: TRBV7-9; CDR3 length: 12; D gene: NA
CDR3 protein: CASSPPGQGRTEAFF; CDR3 DNA: TGTGCCAGCTCACCCCCCGGACAGGGTAGGACTGAAGCTTTCTTT; J gene: TRBJ1-1; clone size: NA; V gene: TRBV18; CDR3 length: 15; D gene: TRBD1
CDR3 protein: CASSEQLGLAGATQTDTQYF; CDR3 DNA: TGTGCCAGCAGTGAACAGTTGGGACTAGCGGGGGCAACGCAGACAGATACGCAGTATTTT; J gene: TRBJ2-3; clone size: NA; V gene: TRBV6-1; CDR3 length: 20; D gene: TRBD2
CDR3 protein: CASSLVESEAFF; CDR3 DNA: TGTGCCAGCAGCTTGGTGGAGTCTGAAGCTTTCTTT; J gene: TRBJ1-1; clone size: NA; V gene: TRBV5-5; CDR3 length: 12; D gene: NA
CDR3 protein: CASRLTFSYNSPLHF; CDR3 DNA: TGTGCCAGCAGGTTAACTTTCTCCTATAATTCACCCCTCCACTTT; J gene: TRBJ1-6; clone size: NA; V gene: TRBV6-5; CDR3 length: 15; D gene: NA
CDR3 protein: CASRIRVYSNQPQHF; CDR3 DNA: TGTGCCAGCAGGATCAGGGTCTATAGCAATCAGCCCCAGCATTTT; J gene: TRBJ1-5; clone size: NA; V gene: TRBV6-5; CDR3 length: 15; D gene: NA
CDR3 protein: CASSRTGSIGETQYF; CDR3 DNA: TGTGCCAGCAGTCGGACAGGCTCAATTGGAGAGACCCAGTACTTC; J gene: TRBJ2-5; clone size: NA; V gene: TRBV6-5; CDR3 length: 15; D gene: TRBD1
CDR3 protein: CASSLDTGSPLHF; CDR3 DNA: TGTGCCAGCAGCTTAGATACGGGGTCACCCCTCCACTTT; J gene: TRBJ1-6; clone size: NA; V gene: TRBV7-6; CDR3 length: 13; D gene: NA
CDR3 protein: CASSLRVEGVYGYTF; CDR3 DNA: TGCGCCAGCAGCTTGAGGGTAGAGGGTGTCTATGGCTACACCTTC; J gene: TRBJ1-2; clone size: NA; V gene: TRBV5-1; CDR3 length: 15; D gene: NA
CDR3 protein: CASSQDWGRNYGYTF; CDR3 DNA: TGCGCCAGCAGCCAAGACTGGGGGCGAAACTATGGCTACACCTTC; J gene: TRBJ1-2; clone size: once; V gene: TRBV4-1; CDR3 length: 15; D gene: NA
CDR3 protein: CASSPTRVRGGEKLFF; CDR3 DNA: TGTGCCAGCAGTCCCACGCGTGTCAGAGGGGGTGAAAAACTGTTTTTT; J gene: TRBJ1-4; clone size: NA; V gene: TRBV28; CDR3 length: 16; D gene: NA
CDR3 protein: CASSPSQGAGNTIYF; CDR3 DNA: TGTGCCAGCTCACCATCTCAGGGTGCTGGAAACACCATATATTTT; J gene: TRBJ1-3; clone size: once; V gene: TRBV18; CDR3 length: 15; D gene: NA
CDR3 protein: CASSVMTLDTQYF; CDR3 DNA: TGTGCCAGCAGTGTCATGACATTAGATACGCAGTATTTT; J gene: TRBJ2-3; clone size: once; V gene: TRBV2; CDR3 length: 13; D gene: NA
CDR3 protein: CASSQEGRGNNQPQHF; CDR3 DNA: TGCGCCAGCAGCCAAGAAGGACGGGGTAACAATCAGCCCCAGCATTTT; J gene: TRBJ1-5; clone size: few; V gene: TRBV4-1; CDR3 length: 16; D gene: NA
CDR3 protein: CASSGPRTGSSGNTIYF; CDR3 DNA: TGTGCCAGCAGTGGCCCCAGGACAGGGAGCTCTGGAAACACCATATATTTT; J gene: TRBJ1-3; clone size: NA; V gene: TRBV6-1; CDR3 length: 17; D gene: TRBD1
CDR3 protein: CASSAQGNTEAFF; CDR3 DNA: TGCGCCAGCAGCGCGCAGGGGAACACTGAAGCTTTCTTT; J gene: TRBJ1-1; clone size: few; V gene: TRBV5-1; CDR3 length: 13; D gene: NA
CDR3 protein: CASSPPQGTNTEAFF; CDR3 DNA: TGCGCCAGCAGCCCCCCACAGGGAACGAACACTGAAGCTTTCTTT; J gene: TRBJ1-1; clone size: NA; V gene: TRBV5-1; CDR3 length: 15; D gene: NA
CDR3 protein: CSVLGGLAGVSSYNEQFF; CDR3 DNA: TGCAGCGTTCTAGGGGGCCTAGCGGGGGTGAGCTCCTACAATGAGCAGTTCTTC; J gene: TRBJ2-1; clone size: NA; V gene: TRBV29-1; CDR3 length: 18; D gene: TRBD2
CDR3 protein: CASRLSAGTEAFF; CDR3 DNA: TGTGCCAGCAGGTTAAGTGCGGGCACTGAAGCTTTCTTT; J gene: TRBJ1-1; clone size: few; V gene: TRBV6-1; CDR3 length: 13; D gene: NA
CDR3 protein: CASSIWGGQDEQFF; CDR3 DNA: TGTGCCAGTAGTATTTGGGGGGGTCAGGATGAGCAGTTCTTC; J gene: TRBJ2-1; clone size: NA; V gene: TRBV19; CDR3 length: 14; D gene: TRBD2
CDR3 protein: CSSTPPGQNYGYTF; CDR3 DNA: TGTTCCAGCACCCCCCCCGGACAGAACTATGGCTACACCTTC; J gene: TRBJ1-2; clone size: few; V gene: TRBV7-9; CDR3 length: 14; D gene: NA
CDR3 protein: CATSTGSGYTF; CDR3 DNA: TGTGCCACCTCGACCGGGTCTGGCTACACCTTC; J gene: TRBJ1-2; clone size: NA; V gene: TRBV10-3; CDR3 length: 11; D gene: NA
CDR3 protein: CASTGTGSSGNTIYF; CDR3 DNA: TGTGCCAGCACCGGGACAGGGAGCTCTGGAAACACCATATATTTT; J gene: TRBJ1-3; clone size: NA; V gene: TRBV28; CDR3 length: 15; D gene: TRBD1
CDR3 protein: CASSYSQTGRTYGYTF; CDR3 DNA: TGTGCCAGCAGTTACTCTCAGACAGGGAGAACCTATGGCTACACCTTC; J gene: TRBJ1-2; clone size: NA; V gene: TRBV6-5; CDR3 length: 16; D gene: TRBD1
CDR3 protein: CASSEQGALVGEKLFF; CDR3 DNA: TGTGCCAGCAGTGAACAGGGGGCTTTAGTAGGAGAAAAACTGTTTTTT; J gene: TRBJ1-4; clone size: NA; V gene: TRBV2; CDR3 length: 16; D gene: TRBD1
CDR3 protein: CASSLARRRPYEQYF; CDR3 DNA: TGTGCCAGCAGCTTGGCTAGGAGGCGTCCCTACGAGCAGTACTTC; J gene: TRBJ2-7; clone size: few; V gene: TRBV7-2; CDR3 length: 15; D gene: NA
CDR3 protein: CASRTGTGLFGYTF; CDR3 DNA: TGTGCCAGCAGGACCGGGACAGGGTTATTTGGCTACACCTTC; J gene: TRBJ1-2; clone size: NA; V gene: TRBV28; CDR3 length: 14; D gene: TRBD1
CDR3 protein: CATSSEDDSVGPEAFF; CDR3 DNA: TGTGCCACCAGCAGTGAGGACGATAGTGTGGGGCCTGAAGCTTTCTTT; J gene: TRBJ1-1; clone size: few; V gene: TRBV15; CDR3 length: 16; D gene: NA
CDR3 protein: CASSLSTGGNQPQHF; CDR3 DNA: TGTGCCAGCAGCTTATCGACAGGGGGCAATCAGCCCCAGCATTTT; J gene: TRBJ1-5; clone size: NA; V gene: TRBV7-9; CDR3 length: 15; D gene: TRBD1
CDR3 protein: CASTGTSGGVQETQYF; CDR3 DNA: TGTGCCAGCACCGGGACTAGCGGGGGGGTGCAGGAGACCCAGTACTTC; J gene: TRBJ2-5; clone size: NA; V gene: TRBV2; CDR3 length: 16; D gene: TRBD2
CDR3 protein: CASSPTGERNQPQHF; CDR3 DNA: TGTGCCAGCAGCCCTACGGGGGAACGCAATCAGCCCCAGCATTTT; J gene: TRBJ1-5; clone size: NA; V gene: TRBV6-5; CDR3 length: 15; D gene: NA
CDR3 protein: CSVERLAGEGEQFF; CDR3 DNA: TGCAGCGTTGAAAGGCTAGCGGGAGAGGGTGAGCAGTTCTTC; J gene: TRBJ2-1; clone size: NA; V gene: TRBV29-1; CDR3 length: 14; D gene: TRBD2
CDR3 protein: CASSSPGANTEAFF; CDR3 DNA: TGTGCCAGCAGTTCGCCAGGCGCGAACACTGAAGCTTTCTTT; J gene: TRBJ1-1; clone size: NA; V gene: TRBV28; CDR3 length: 14; D gene: NA
CDR3 protein: CASSHYGQADEKLFF; CDR3 DNA: TGCGCCAGCAGTCATTATGGACAGGCGGACGAAAAACTGTTTTTT; J gene: TRBJ1-4; clone size: NA; V gene: TRBV4-1; CDR3 length: 15; D gene: TRBD1
CDR3 protein: CAITRDRGETQYF; CDR3 DNA: TGTGCCATCACCAGGGACAGGGGGGAGACCCAGTACTTC; J gene: TRBJ2-5; clone size: NA; V gene: TRBV10-3; CDR3 length: 13; D gene: TRBD1
CDR3 protein: CASSRQPWSVYTF; CDR3 DNA: TGTGCCAGCAGCCGACAGCCCTGGAGTGTCTACACCTTC; J gene: TRBJ1-2; clone size: NA; V gene: TRBV7-9; CDR3 length: 13; D gene: NA
CDR3 protein: CASSRPAGGPAGELFF; CDR3 DNA: TGTGCCAGCAGCCGACCAGCGGGAGGGCCGGCCGGGGAGCTGTTTTTT; J gene: TRBJ2-2; clone size: NA; V gene: TRBV7-2; CDR3 length: 16; D gene: TRBD2
CDR3 protein: CAWSGPGAGLAGETNEQFF; CDR3 DNA: TGTGCCTGGAGCGGCCCCGGGGCGGGACTAGCGGGAGAGACGAATGAGCAGTTCTTC; J gene: TRBJ2-1; clone size: NA; V gene: TRBV30; CDR3 length: 19; D gene: TRBD2
CDR3 protein: CASSPAGVETEAFF; CDR3 DNA: TGCGCCAGCAGCCCCGCGGGGGTTGAGACTGAAGCTTTCTTT; J gene: TRBJ1-1; clone size: NA; V gene: TRBV5-1; CDR3 length: 14; D gene: NA
CDR3 protein: CASSQEVGLASEETQYF; CDR3 DNA: TGTGCCAGCAGCCAAGAAGTCGGACTAGCATCAGAAGAGACCCAGTACTTC; J gene: TRBJ2-5; clone size: NA; V gene: TRBV4-2; CDR3 length: 17; D gene: TRBD2
CDR3 protein: CASSQPLVGTEAFF; CDR3 DNA: TGTGCCAGCAGCCAACCTCTAGTGGGCACTGAAGCTTTCTTT; J gene: TRBJ1-1; clone size: few; V gene: TRBV4-2; CDR3 length: 14; D gene: NA
CDR3 protein: CASRSGNQPQHF; CDR3 DNA: TGTGCCAGCAGATCAGGGAATCAGCCCCAGCATTTT; J gene: TRBJ1-5; clone size: NA; V gene: TRBV6-5; CDR3 length: 12; D gene: NA